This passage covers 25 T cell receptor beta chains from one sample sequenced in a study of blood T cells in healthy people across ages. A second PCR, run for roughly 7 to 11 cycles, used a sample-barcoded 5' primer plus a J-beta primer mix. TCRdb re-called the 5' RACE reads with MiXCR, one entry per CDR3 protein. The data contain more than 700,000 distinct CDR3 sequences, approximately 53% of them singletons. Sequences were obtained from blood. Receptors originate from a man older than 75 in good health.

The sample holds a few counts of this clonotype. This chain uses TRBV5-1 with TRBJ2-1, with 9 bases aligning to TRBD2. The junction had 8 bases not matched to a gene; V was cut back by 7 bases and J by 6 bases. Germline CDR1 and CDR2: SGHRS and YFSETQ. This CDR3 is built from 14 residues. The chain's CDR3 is CASRLLAGSNEQFF. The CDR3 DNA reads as TGCGCCAGCCGACTCCTAGCGGGAAGCAATGAGCAGTTCTTC.

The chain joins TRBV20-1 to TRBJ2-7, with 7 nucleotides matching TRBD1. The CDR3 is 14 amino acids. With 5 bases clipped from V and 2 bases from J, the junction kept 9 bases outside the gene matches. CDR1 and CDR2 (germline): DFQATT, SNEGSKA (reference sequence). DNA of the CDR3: TGCAGTGCTGCCAGGACAGGCGTAGCCTACGAGCAGTACTTC. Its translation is CSAARTGVAYEQYF.

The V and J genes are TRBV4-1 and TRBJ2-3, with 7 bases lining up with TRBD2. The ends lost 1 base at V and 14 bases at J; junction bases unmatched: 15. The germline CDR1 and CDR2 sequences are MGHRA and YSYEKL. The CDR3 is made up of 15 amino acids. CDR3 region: CASSQAGGNRRYAYF. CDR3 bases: TGCGCCAGCAGCCAAGCCGGGGGGAACCGGAGATACGCGTATTTT.

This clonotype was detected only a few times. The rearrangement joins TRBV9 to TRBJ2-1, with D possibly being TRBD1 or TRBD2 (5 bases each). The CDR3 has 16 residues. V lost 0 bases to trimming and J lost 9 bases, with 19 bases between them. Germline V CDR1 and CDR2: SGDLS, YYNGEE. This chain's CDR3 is CASSVGLRGPRGEQFF. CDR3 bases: TGTGCCAGCAGCGTAGGATTAAGGGGACCACGGGGTGAGCAGTTCTTC.

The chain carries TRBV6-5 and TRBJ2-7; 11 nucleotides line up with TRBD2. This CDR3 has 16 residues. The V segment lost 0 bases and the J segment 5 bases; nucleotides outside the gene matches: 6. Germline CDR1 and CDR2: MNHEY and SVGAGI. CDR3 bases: TGTGCCAGCAGTTACTCGCCTAGCGGGAGGCCCGACGAGCAGTACTTC. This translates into CASSYSPSGRPDEQYF.

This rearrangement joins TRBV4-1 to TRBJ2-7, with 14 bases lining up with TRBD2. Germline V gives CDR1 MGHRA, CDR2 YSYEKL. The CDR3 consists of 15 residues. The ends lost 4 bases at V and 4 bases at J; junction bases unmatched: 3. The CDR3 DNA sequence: TGCGCCAGCAGCCTACGACTAGCGGGAGGGTACGAGCAGTACTTC. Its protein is CASSLRLAGGYEQYF.

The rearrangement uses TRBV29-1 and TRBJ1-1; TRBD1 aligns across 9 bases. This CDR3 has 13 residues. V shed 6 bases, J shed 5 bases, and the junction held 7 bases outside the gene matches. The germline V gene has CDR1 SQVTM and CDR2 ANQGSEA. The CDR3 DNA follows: TGCAGCGTAGGCCGGACAGGGGAAACTGAAGCTTTCTTT. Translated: CSVGRTGETEAFF.

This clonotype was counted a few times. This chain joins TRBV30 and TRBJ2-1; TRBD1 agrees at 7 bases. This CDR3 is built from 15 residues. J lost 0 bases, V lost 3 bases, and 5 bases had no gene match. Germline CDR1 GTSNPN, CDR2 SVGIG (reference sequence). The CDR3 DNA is TGTGCCTGGAGGGGGACAGCCCGCTCCTACAATGAGCAGTTCTTC. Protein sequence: CAWRGTARSYNEQFF.

In DNA form, the CDR3 reads TGCGCCAGCAGCCAAGATCAGGGCTTCCCTCGGAATGAGCAGTTCTTC. Translated, it gives CASSQDQGFPRNEQFF. The chain employs TRBV4-1 and TRBJ2-1; TRBD1 is a possible D gene (5 bases). The germline V gene encodes CDR1 MGHRA and CDR2 YSYEKL. The V and J ends lost 0 bases and 7 bases respectively, with 16 bases between them. There are 16 residues in the CDR3.

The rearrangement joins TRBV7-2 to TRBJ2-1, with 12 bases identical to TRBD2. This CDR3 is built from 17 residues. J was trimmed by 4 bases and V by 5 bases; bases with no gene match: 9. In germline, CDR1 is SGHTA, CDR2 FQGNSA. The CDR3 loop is CASSRRTSGIQYNEQFF. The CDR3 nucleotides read TGTGCCAGCAGCCGCCGGACTAGCGGGATACAATACAATGAGCAGTTCTTC.

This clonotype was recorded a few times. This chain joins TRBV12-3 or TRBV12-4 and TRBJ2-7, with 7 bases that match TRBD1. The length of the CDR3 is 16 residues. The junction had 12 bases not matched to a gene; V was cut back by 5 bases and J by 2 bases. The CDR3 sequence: CASSPLAGTVTYEQYF. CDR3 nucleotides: TGTGCCAGCAGTCCCTTGGCCGGGACAGTGACCTACGAGCAGTACTTC.

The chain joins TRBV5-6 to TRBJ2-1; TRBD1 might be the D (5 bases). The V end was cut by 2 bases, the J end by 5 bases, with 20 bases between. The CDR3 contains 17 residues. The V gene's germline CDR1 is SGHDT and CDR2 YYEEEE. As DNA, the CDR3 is TGTGCCAGCAGCTTAGTTGGTGGGATTGGCAGGGACAATGAGCAGTTCTTC. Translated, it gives CASSLVGGIGRDNEQFF.

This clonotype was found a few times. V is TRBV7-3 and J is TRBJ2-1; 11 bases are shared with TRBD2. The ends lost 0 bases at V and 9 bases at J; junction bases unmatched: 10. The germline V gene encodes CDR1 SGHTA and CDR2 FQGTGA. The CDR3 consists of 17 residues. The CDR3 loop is CASSLTKGLAGGSEQFF. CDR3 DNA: TGTGCCAGCAGCTTAACTAAAGGTCTAGCGGGAGGCTCTGAGCAGTTCTTC. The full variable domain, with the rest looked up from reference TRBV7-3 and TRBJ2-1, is GAGVSQTPSNKVTEKGKYVELRCDPISGHTALYWYRQSLGQGPEFLIYFQGTGAADDSGLPNDRFFAVRPEGSVSTLKIQRTERGDSAVYLCASSLTKGLAGGSEQFFGPGTRLTVL.

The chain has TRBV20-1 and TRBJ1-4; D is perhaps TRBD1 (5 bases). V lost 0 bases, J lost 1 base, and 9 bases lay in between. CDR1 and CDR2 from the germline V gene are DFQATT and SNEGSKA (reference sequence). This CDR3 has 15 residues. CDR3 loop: CSAREAGRTNEKLFF. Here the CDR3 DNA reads TGCAGTGCTAGAGAGGCAGGGAGAACTAATGAAAAACTGTTTTTT.

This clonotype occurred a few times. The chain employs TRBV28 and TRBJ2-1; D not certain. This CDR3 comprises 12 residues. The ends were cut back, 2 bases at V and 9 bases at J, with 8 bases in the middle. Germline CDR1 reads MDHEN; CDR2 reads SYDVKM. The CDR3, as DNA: TGTGCCAGCAGTTTAGGTACGGGTGAGCAGTTCTTC. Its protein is CASSLGTGEQFF. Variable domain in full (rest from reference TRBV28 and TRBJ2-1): DVKVTQSSRYLVKRTGEKVFLECVQDMDHENMFWYRQDPGLGLRLIYFSYDVKMKEKGDIPEGYSVSREKKERFSLILESASTNQTSMYLCASSLGTGEQFFGPGTRLTVL.

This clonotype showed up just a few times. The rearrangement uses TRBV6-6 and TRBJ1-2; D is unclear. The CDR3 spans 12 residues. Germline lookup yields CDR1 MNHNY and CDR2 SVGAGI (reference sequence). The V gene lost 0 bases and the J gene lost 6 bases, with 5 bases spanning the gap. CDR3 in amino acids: CASSYSGNGYTF. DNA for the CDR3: TGTGCCAGCAGTTACTCCGGGAATGGCTACACCTTC.

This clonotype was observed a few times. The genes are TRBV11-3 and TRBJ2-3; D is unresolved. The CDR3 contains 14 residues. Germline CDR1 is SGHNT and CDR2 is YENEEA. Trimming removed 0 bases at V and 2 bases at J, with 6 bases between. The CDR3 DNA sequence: TGTGCCAGCAGCTTAGATACCCCCACAGATACGCAGTATTTT. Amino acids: CASSLDTPTDTQYF.

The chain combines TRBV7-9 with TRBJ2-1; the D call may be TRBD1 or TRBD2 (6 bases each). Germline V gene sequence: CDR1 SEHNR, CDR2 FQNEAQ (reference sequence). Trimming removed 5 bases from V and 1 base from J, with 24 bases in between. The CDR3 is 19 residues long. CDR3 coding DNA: TGTGCCAGCAGCCATCCACCGGGACCCCAGGGGAGGTCCTACAATGAGCAGTTCTTC. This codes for CASSHPPGPQGRSYNEQFF.

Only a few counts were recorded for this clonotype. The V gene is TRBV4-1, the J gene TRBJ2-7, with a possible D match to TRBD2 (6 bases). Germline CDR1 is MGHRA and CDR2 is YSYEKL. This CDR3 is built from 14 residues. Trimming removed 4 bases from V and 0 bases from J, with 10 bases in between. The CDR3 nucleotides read TGCGCCAGCAGCCCACAGCGGGCCTCCTACGAGCAGTACTTC. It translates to CASSPQRASYEQYF.

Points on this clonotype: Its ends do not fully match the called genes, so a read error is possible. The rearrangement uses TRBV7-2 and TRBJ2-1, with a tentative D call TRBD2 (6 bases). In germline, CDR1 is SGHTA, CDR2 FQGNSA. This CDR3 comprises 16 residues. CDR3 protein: CASSLAWAPAYNEQFF. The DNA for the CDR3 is TGTGCCAGCAGCCTAGCGTGGGCTCCAGCCTACAATGAGCAGTTCTTC.

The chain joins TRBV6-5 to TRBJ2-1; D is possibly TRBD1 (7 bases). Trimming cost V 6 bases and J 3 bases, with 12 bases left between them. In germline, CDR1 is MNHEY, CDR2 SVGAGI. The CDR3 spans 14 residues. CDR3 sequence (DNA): TGTGCCAGCAGAACGGGGGACAGCTACAATGAGCAGTTCTTC. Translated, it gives CASRTGDSYNEQFF.

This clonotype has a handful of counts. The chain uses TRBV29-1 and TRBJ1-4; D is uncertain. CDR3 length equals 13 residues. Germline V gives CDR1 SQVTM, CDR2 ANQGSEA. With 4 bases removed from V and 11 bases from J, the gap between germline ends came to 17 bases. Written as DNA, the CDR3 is TGCAGCGTTGCCCAAGGTCCCGAGGCGAAACTGTTTTTT. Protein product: CSVAQGPEAKLFF.

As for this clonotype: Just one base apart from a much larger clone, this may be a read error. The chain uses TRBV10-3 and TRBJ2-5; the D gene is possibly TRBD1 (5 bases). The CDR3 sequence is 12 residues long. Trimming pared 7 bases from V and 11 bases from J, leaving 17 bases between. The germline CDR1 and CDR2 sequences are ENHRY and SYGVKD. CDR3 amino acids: CAIKVGQDEQYF. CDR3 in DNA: TGTGCCATCAAGGTGGGGCAGGATGAGCAGTACTTC.

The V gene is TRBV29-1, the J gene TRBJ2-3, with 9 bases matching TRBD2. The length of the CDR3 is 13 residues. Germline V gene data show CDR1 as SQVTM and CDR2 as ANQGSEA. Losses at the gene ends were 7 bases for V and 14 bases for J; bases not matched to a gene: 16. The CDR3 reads CSALSGSHRYAYF. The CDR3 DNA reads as TGCAGCGCACTTAGCGGGAGTCACAGATACGCGTATTTT.

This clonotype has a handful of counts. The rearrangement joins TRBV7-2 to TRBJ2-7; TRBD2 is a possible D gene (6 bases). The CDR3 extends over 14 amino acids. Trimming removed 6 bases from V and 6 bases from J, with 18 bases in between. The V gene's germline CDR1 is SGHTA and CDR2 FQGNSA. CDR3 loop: CASSRWGRGTEQYF. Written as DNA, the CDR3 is TGTGCCAGCAGTAGATGGGGACGGGGGACCGAGCAGTACTTC.